This T cell receptor (beta chain) stems from a study of blood T cell repertoires in COVID-19. Across the study: T cells, B-cell-depleted T cells, or PBMCs supplied cDNA or gDNA.

Participants, 18 to 89 years old, spanned around 25 US areas. In assigning cohorts, the study relied on participant-reported clinical history. The V gene's germline CDR1 is SGHRS and CDR2 YFSETQ. The CDR3 runs to 17 residues. V lost 0 bases to trimming and J lost 0 bases, with 13 bases between them. The assay was immunoSEQ multiplex PCR, and TCRdb's table has in-frame clones only and misses some. The sample carries about 370,000 clones, around 89% recorded once. The clonotype comes from a man between 18 and 35 years old who had recovered from COVID-19. The sequenced material came from PBMCs or T cells enriched from blood (not recorded which). The genes are TRBV5-1 and TRBJ2-1; D may be TRBD2 (5 bases). The CDR3 here is CASSLAKGAASYNEQFF. The DNA for the CDR3 is TGCGCCAGCAGCTTGGCCAAGGGAGCGGCCTCCTACAATGAGCAGTTCTTC.